The clone carrying this T cell receptor beta chain was observed at least ten times. The sample originates from a study of regulatory T cells in long-lasting Graves disease. The CDR3 covers 15 residues. CDR1 is SGHRS, CDR2 YFSETQ, per germline. Trimming cost V 3 bases and J 0 bases, with 9 bases left between them. The authors built TCR beta libraries using iRepertoire HTBI primers and Arm-PCR of CDR3 regions. In TCRdb, the multiplex PCR reads were re-called with MiXCR into one record per CDR3 protein. This table has roughly 430,000 distinct CDR3 sequences, over 15% appearing once. Sample time point: newly diagnosed GD, antithyroid drugs for less than 3 months. RNA from PBMCs was the source of the TCR library. This same sample was also taken into another study, of T cells in Graves' hyperthyroidism and ophthalmopathy.

The sequence was obtained from a woman under 40 with Graves disease. This specimen was peripheral blood mononuclear cells (PBMCs), taken at new diagnosis, from a patient treated with antithyroid drugs. The genes are TRBV5-1 and TRBJ1-4; D is unresolved. This chain's CDR3 is CASSSQAATNEKLFF. Written as DNA, the CDR3 is TGCGCCAGCAGCTCGCAAGCAGCAACTAATGAAAAACTGTTTTTT.